This T cell receptor beta chain stems from a study of vaccination and CD4 T cells after COVID-19. Study background: Two of the convalescents were Hispanic, and the group consisted of six males and four females.

The treatment was: approximately nine-day PBMC culture with coronavirus spike peptide pools or control peptides (ViraFEST assay). There are 17 residues in the CDR3. The germline V gene encodes CDR1 DFQATT and CDR2 SNEGSKA (reference sequence). J lost 3 bases, V lost 0 bases, and 10 bases had no gene match. The Oncomine TCR Beta short-read assay was what sequenced the DNA obtained from cultured CD4+ T cells. One entry per CDR3 protein, called by TCRdb with MiXCR from the PCR reads. The table shows some 9,300 distinct CDR3 sequences, with less than 55% occurring only once. Worth noting for this clonotype: Its target is not known.

The sequenced material came from CD4+ T cells from blood, cultured in vitro. This receptor was taken from a human donor who had recovered from COVID-19. This chain links TRBV20-1 with TRBJ2-7, with TRBD2 matching 11 bases. CDR3 coding DNA: TGCAGTGCTAGAGATACGCTAGCGGGAGGATCTATCTACGAGCAGTACTTC. Translation: CSARDTLAGGSIYEQYF.